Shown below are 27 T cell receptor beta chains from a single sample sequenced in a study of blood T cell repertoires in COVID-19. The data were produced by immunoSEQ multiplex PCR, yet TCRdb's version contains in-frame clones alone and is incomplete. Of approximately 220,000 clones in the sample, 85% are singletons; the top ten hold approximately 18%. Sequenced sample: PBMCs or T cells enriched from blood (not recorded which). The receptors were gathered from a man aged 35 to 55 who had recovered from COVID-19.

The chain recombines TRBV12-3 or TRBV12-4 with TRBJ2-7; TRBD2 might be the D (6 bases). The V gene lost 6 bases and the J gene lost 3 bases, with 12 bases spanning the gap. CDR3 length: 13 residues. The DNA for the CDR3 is TGTGCCAGCAGCCCGGGACTGATCTACGAGCAGTACTTC. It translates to CASSPGLIYEQYF.

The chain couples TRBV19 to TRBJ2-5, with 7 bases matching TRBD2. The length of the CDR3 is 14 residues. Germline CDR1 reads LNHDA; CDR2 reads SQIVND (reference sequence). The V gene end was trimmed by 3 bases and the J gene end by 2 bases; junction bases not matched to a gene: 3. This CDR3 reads CASSMRERQETQYF. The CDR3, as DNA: TGTGCCAGTAGTATGCGGGAGCGTCAAGAGACCCAGTACTTC.

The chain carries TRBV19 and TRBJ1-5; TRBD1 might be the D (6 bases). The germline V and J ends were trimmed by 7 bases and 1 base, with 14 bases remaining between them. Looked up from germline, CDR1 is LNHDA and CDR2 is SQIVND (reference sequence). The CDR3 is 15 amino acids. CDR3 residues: CASNKIGQSNQPQHF. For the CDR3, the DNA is TGTGCCAGTAACAAGATCGGACAGAGCAATCAGCCCCAGCATTTT. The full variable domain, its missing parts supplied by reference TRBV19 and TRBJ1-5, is DGGITQSPKYLFRKEGQNVTLSCEQNLNHDAMYWYRQDPGQGLRLIYYSQIVNDFQKGDIAEGYSVSREKKESFPLTVTSAQKNPTAFYLCASNKIGQSNQPQHFGDGTRLSIL.

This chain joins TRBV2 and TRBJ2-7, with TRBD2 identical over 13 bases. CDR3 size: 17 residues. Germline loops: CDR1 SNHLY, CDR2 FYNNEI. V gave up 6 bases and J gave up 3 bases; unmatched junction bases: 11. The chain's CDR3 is CASSSLAGGPTLYEQYF. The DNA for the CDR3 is TGTGCCAGCAGCTCACTAGCGGGAGGGCCTACGCTCTACGAGCAGTACTTC.

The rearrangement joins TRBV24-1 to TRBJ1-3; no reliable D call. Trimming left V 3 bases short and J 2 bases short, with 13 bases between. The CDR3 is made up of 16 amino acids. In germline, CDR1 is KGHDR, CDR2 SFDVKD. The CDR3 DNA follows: TGTGCCACCAGTGATGTCGACCCCGGGACTGGAAACACCATATATTTT. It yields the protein CATSDVDPGTGNTIYF.

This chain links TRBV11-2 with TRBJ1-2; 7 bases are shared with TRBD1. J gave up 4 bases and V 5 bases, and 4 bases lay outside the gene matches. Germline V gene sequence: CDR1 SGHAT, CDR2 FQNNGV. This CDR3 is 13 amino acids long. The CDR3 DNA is TGTGCCAGCAGCCAAGGGGGCGGCTATGGCTACACCTTC. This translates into CASSQGGGYGYTF.

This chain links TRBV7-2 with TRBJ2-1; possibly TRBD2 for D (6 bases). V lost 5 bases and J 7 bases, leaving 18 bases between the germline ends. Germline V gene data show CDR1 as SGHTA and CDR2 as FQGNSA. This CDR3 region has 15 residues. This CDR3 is CASSKPGSRINEQFF. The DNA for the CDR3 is TGTGCCAGCAGCAAACCCGGGAGCAGAATTAATGAGCAGTTCTTC.

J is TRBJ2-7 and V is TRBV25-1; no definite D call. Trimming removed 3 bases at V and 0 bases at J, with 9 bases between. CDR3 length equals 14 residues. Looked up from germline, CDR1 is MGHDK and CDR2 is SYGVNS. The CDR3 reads CASSESRISYEQYF. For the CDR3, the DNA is TGTGCCAGCAGTGAGAGCAGGATCTCCTACGAGCAGTACTTC.

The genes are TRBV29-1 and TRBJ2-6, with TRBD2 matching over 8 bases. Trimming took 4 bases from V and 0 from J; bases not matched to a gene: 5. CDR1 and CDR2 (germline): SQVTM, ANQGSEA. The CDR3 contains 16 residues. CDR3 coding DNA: TGCAGCGTTGCAGCGGGAGACAACTCTGGGGCCAACGTCCTGACTTTC. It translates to CSVAAGDNSGANVLTF.

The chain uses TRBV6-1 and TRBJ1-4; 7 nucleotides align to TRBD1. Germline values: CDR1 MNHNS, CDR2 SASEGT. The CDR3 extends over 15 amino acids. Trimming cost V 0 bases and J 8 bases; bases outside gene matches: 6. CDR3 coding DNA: TGTGCCAGCAGTGAAGCCGGGGACAGAAGGGAAAAACTGTTTTTT. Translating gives CASSEAGDRREKLFF.

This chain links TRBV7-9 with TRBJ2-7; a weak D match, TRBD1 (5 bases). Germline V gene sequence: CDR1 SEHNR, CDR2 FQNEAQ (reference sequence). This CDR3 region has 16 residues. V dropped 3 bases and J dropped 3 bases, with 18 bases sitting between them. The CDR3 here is CASSFILGSRDYEQYF. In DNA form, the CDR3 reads TGTGCCAGCAGCTTTATTCTAGGCTCCAGGGACTACGAGCAGTACTTC.

DNA for the CDR3: TGTGCCAGCAGCTTTCAACAGGGGGGCACCGGGGAGCTGTTTTTT. This translates into CASSFQQGGTGELFF. The chain carries TRBV7-2 and TRBJ2-2; TRBD1 agrees at 8 bases. The junction had 4 bases not matched to a gene; V was cut back by 3 bases and J by 4 bases. Germline CDR1 and CDR2: SGHTA and FQGNSA. The CDR3 length is 15 residues.

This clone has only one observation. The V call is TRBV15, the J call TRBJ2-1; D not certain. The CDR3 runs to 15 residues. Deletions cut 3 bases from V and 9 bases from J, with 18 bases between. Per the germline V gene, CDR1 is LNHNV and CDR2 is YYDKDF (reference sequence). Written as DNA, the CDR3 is TGTGCCACCAGCAGGGTTGAGAGTGCAACGGTTGAGCAGTTCTTC. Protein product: CATSRVESATVEQFF.

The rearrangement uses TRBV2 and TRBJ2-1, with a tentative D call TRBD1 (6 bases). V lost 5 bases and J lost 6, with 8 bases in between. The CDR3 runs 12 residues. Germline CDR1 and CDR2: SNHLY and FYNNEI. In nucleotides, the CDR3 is TGTGCCAGCAGTCTGGACAGCAATGAGCAGTTCTTC. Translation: CASSLDSNEQFF.

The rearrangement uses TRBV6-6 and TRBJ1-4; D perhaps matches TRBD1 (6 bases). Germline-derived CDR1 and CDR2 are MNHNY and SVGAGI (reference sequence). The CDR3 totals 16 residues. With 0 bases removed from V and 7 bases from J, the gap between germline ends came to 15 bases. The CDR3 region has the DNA TGTGCCAGCAGTTACTCGTCAGGGGAAGGGGGTGAAAAACTGTTTTTT. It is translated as CASSYSSGEGGEKLFF.

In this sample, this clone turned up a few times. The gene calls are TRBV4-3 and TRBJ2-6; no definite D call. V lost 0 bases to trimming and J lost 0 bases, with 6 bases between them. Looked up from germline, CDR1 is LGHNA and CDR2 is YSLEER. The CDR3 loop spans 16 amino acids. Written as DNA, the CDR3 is TGCGCCAGCAGCCAAGATTTGAGCTCTGGGGCCAACGTCCTGACTTTC. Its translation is CASSQDLSSGANVLTF.

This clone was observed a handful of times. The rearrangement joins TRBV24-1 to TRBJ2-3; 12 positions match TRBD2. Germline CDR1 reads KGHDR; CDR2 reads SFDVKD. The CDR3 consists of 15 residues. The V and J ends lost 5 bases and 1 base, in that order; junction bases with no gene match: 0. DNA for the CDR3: TGTGCCACCAGTGGGACTAGCGGGGGCACAGATACGCAGTATTTT. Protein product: CATSGTSGGTDTQYF.

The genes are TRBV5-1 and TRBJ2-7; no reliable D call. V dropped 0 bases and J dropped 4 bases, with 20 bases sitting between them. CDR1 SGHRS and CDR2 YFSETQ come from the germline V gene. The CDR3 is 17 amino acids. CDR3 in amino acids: CASSLVTPGVTRYEQYF. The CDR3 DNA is TGCGCCAGCAGCTTGGTCACCCCAGGCGTAACTCGGTACGAGCAGTACTTC. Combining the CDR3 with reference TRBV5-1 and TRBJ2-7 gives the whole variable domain KAGVTQTPRYLIKTRGQQVTLSCSPISGHRSVSWYQQTPGQGLQFLFEYFSETQRNKGNFPGRFSGRQFSNSRSEMNVSTLELGDSALYLCASSLVTPGVTRYEQYFGPGTRLTVT.

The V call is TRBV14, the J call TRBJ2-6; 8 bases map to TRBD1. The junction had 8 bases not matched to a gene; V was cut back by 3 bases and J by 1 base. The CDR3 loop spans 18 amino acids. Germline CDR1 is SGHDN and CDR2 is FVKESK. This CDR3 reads CASSHPWNRGSGANVLTF. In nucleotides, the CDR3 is TGTGCCAGCAGCCACCCTTGGAACAGGGGGTCTGGGGCCAACGTCCTGACTTTC.

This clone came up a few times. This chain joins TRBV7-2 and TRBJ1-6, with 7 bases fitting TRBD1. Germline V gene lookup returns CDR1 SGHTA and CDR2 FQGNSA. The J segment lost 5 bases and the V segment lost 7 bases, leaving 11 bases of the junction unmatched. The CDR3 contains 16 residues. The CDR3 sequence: CASKGPRTGDNSPLHF. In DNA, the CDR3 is TGTGCCAGCAAGGGCCCACGGACAGGTGATAATTCACCCCTCCACTTT.

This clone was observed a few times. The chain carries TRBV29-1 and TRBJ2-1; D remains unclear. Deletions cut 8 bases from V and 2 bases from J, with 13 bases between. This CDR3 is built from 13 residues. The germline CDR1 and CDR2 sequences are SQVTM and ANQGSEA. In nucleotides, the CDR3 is TGCAGCCCAACCCTGGGCGCCTACAATGAGCAGTTCTTC. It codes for CSPTLGAYNEQFF.

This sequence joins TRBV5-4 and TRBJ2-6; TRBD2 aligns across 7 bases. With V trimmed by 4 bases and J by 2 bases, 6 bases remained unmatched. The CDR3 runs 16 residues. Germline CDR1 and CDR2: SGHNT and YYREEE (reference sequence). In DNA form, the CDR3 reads TGTGCCAGCAGCCTCGGACGGGGGGCTGGGGCCAACGTCCTGACTTTC. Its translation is CASSLGRGAGANVLTF.

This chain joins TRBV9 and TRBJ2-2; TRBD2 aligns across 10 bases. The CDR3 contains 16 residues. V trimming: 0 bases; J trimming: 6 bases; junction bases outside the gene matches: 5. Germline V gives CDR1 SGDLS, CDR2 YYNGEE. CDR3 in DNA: TGTGCCAGCAGCGTAGATCTAGCGGGGGACGCCGGGGAGCTGTTTTTT. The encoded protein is CASSVDLAGDAGELFF.

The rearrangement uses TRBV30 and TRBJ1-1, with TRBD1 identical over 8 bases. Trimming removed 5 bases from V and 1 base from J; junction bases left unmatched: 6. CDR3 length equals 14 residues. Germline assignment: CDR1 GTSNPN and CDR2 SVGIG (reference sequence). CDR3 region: CAWRTGQENTEAFF. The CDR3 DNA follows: TGTGCCTGGCGAACGGGACAGGAGAACACTGAAGCTTTCTTT.

CDR3 in amino acids: CASSQDYAEISYNEQFF. CDR3 nucleotide sequence: TGCGCCAGCAGCCAAGATTATGCGGAAATCTCCTACAATGAGCAGTTCTTC. The V call is TRBV4-3, the J call TRBJ2-1; D gene ambiguous. The germline V gene encodes CDR1 LGHNA and CDR2 YSLEER. The CDR3 totals 17 residues. V was pared by 0 bases and J by 0 bases, with 12 bases between.

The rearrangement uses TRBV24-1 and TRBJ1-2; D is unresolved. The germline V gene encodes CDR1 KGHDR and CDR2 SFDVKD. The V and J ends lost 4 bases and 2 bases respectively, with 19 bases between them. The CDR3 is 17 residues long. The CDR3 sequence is CATSEWQAQTPNYGYTF. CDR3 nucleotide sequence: TGTGCCACCAGTGAGTGGCAGGCTCAAACCCCCAACTATGGCTACACCTTC.

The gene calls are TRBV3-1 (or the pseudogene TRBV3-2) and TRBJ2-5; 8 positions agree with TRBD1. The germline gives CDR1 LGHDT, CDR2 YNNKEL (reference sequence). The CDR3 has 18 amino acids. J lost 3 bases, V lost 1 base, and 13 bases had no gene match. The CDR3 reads CASSQVPGGARQKETQYF. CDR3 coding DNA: TGTGCCAGCAGCCAAGTGCCAGGGGGCGCGCGGCAGAAAGAGACCCAGTACTTC.